This T cell receptor (beta chain) was captured by sequencing in a study of early T cells in non-severe SARS-CoV-2 infection. In the study overall: With bulk RNA from unsorted whole blood as input, sequencing yielded unpaired chains.

Researchers tagged individual cDNA molecules with unique molecular identifiers. MiXCR, applied by TCRdb to the 5' RACE reads, yields one record per CDR3 protein. The sample yields 65,000 to 75,000 distinct CDR3 sequences, under 14% seen once. This clonotype was seen ten or more times. Trimming took 6 bases from V and 1 from J, leaving 12 bases between them. This CDR3 has 14 residues. Germline CDR1 reads ENHRY; CDR2 reads SYGVKD. Sequencing input: whole blood. The rearrangement links TRBV10-3 to TRBJ2-5; the D gene is possibly TRBD1 (6 bases). This sequence was found in an adult who was a healthcare worker with PCR-confirmed SARS-CoV-2 infection or an uninfected control (not recorded which). Written as DNA, the CDR3 is TGTGCCATCAGGCAGGGGCCGCTCCAAGAGACCCAGTACTTC. Translating it yields CAIRQGPLQETQYF.